One T cell receptor (beta chain) is described in this entry. The germline CDR1 and CDR2 sequences are KGHDR and SFDVKD. Deletions cut 7 bases from V and 3 bases from J, with 8 bases between. This CDR3 has 13 residues. Authors' methods: Amplification of reference gene primers was used by the study to estimate nucleated cell counts. Using immunoSEQ multiplex PCR, the repertoire was profiled, and TCRdb retains in-frame clones only, with some absent. D and trimming come from the DNA, and the V and J calls and clone size come from that table. The table lists just under 85,000 clones, 83% of them singletons. The data are from a study of blood T cell repertoires in COVID-19. Overall study context: Donors in the United States, Italy and Spain gave samples during acute or convalescent COVID-19. PBMCs, B-cell-depleted T cells, or T cells provided the cDNA or gDNA that made up the material.

This chain links TRBV24-1 with TRBJ2-2; possible D gene TRBD1, 6 bases. The sample consisted of peripheral blood. The clonotype originates from a woman at least 80 years old with acute or convalescent COVID-19. The CDR3: CATRNRDTGELFF. CDR3 bases: TGTGCCACCAGGAACAGGGACACCGGGGAGCTGTTTTTT.